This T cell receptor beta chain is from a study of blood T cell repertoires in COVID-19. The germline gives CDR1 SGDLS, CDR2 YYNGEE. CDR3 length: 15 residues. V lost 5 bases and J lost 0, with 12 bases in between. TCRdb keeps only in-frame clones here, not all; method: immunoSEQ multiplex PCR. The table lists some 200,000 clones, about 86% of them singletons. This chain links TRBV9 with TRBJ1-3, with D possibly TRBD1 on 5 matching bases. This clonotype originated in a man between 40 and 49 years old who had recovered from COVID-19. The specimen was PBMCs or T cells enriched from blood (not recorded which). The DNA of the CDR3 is TGTGCCAGCAGTGCGGGACTGAGCTCTGGAAACACCATATATTTT. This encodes CASSAGLSSGNTIYF. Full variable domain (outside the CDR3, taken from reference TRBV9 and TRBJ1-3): DSGVTQTPKHLITATGQRVTLRCSPRSGDLSVYWYQQSLDQGLQFLIQYYNGEERAKGNILERFSAQQFPDLHSELNLSSLELGDSALYFCASSAGLSSGNTIYFGEGSWLTVV.